Listed below are T cell receptor beta chains from one sample, sequenced in a study of patients and donors after allogeneic stem cell transplantation. MiXCR was run by TCRdb on the RT-PCR reads, yielding one entry per CDR3 protein. Of 410,000 or so distinct CDR3 sequences detected, around 15% appear once; the ten largest clones hold 7.2%. The sample was blood, either unsorted or a sorted T cell fraction (not recorded which). All receptors come from a human donor who was either an allogeneic HSCT recipient or a stem cell or donor lymphocyte infusion donor (not recorded which). It is not recorded whose cells these are; they may come from a transplant donor. The CDR3 runs from the conserved cysteine through the conserved F or W. The D gene is left open where the match is weak. For some rows the clone size is stated as once, few or many, or as a class when expanded; others skip it.

d_call,v_call,clone_size,j_call,cdr3_nt,cdr3_aa
TRBD1,TRBV28,few,TRBJ1-2,TGTGCCAGCAGCCCCGACAGGGGGCCAGGCTACACCTTC,CASSPDRGPGYTF
TRBD2,TRBV20-1,few,TRBJ2-1,TGCAGTGCTAGAGGGCTAGCGGGGCTTAATTTACGCTCCTACAATGAGCAGTTCTTC,CSARGLAGLNLRSYNEQFF
TRBD2,TRBV30,few,TRBJ2-1,TGTGCCTGGACTAAGAGGGCTAGCGGGAGGGCCTGGGTAACGAGTGAGCAGTTCTTC,CAWTKRASGRAWVTSEQFF
-,TRBV7-3,-,TRBJ1-6,TGTGCCAGCAGCTCCTCAGGGGTCGGTGGCTCACCCCTCCACTTT,CASSSSGVGGSPLHF
-,TRBV7-6,-,TRBJ2-7,TGTGCCAGCAGCTTATATCCGGTCTCCTACGAGCAGTACTTC,CASSLYPVSYEQYF
-,TRBV12-3/TRBV12-4,many,TRBJ2-1,TGTGCCAGCAGTTTCACCCCGATGAGGAGATACAATGAGCAGTTCTTC,CASSFTPMRRYNEQFF
-,TRBV6-5,-,TRBJ2-1,TGTGCCAGCGGAGCTCTCCACAATGAGCAGTTCTTC,CASGALHNEQFF
TRBD2,TRBV9,-,TRBJ2-1,TGTGCCAGCAGCGTAGGCCGGGGGGGTCAGTTCTTC,CASSVGRGGQFF
-,TRBV6-4,-,TRBJ2-7,TGTGCCAGGGAGGGACACGAGCAGTACTTC,CAREGHEQYF
-,TRBV21-1,-,TRBJ2-7,TGTGCCATCCAGCACGGATCCCCCGAATACGAGCAGTACTTC,CAIQHGSPEYEQYF
-,TRBV15,-,TRBJ2-1,TGTGCCACCAGCAGAGATCGGGTTGCGGGTTCCTACAATGAGCAGTTCTTC,CATSRDRVAGSYNEQFF
-,TRBV3-1,few,TRBJ2-1,TGTGCCAGCAGCCAAGGACGGGTACCCTACAATGAGCAGTTCTTC,CASSQGRVPYNEQFF
TRBD2,TRBV7-6,few,TRBJ2-1,TGTGCCAGCAGCTTAGCTCCAAGGCTAGCGGGGGTGGCCTCTCACTACAATGAGCAGTTCTTC,CASSLAPRLAGVASHYNEQFF
TRBD1,TRBV7-9,-,TRBJ2-7,TGTGCCAGCAGCCAGCGACAGGGGAGGTCCTACGAGCAGTACTTC,CASSQRQGRSYEQYF
-,TRBV18,few,TRBJ2-1,TGTGCCAGCTCACAACGACCCGCAGACGAGCAGTTCTTC,CASSQRPADEQFF
TRBD1,TRBV5-1,few,TRBJ2-5,TGCGCCAGCAGCAAAACGACAGGGGGCAGTGGAGAGACCCAGTACTTC,CASSKTTGGSGETQYF
-,TRBV7-9,few,TRBJ2-7,TGTGCCAGCATCAACCTCATTCTGGGGGAGAAGTACGAGCAGTACTTC,CASINLILGEKYEQYF
TRBD1,TRBV12-3/TRBV12-4,-,TRBJ1-3,TGTGCCAGCAGTTCCTCGGACAGGGCCGGAAACACCATATATTTT,CASSSSDRAGNTIYF
-,TRBV7-2,few,TRBJ1-4,TGTGCCAGCAGCTTAGAGGCGTACGGCGGTGAAAAACTGTTTTTT,CASSLEAYGGEKLFF
-,TRBV4-3,few,TRBJ2-1,TGCGCCAGCAGCCAAGATAATGGAAATGAGCAGTTCTTC,CASSQDNGNEQFF
-,TRBV7-2,-,TRBJ1-5,TGTGCCAGCAGCTCCCCAGGGTATCAGCCCCAGCATTTT,CASSSPGYQPQHF
-,TRBV20-1,-,TRBJ2-7,TGCAGTGCAACGACAGGGAGGCTTTCCGGTCCCTACGAGCAGTACTTC,CSATTGRLSGPYEQYF
-,TRBV12-3/TRBV12-4,few,TRBJ2-5,TGTGCCAGCAGTTTTTCCGCGACCCAGTACTTC,CASSFSATQYF
TRBD1,TRBV12-3/TRBV12-4,-,TRBJ1-3,TGTGCCAGCAGGGCAAGAGGGGGCCGGTCTGGAAACACCATATATTTT,CASRARGGRSGNTIYF
-,TRBV18,few,TRBJ1-3,TGTGCCAGCAGCCCGGGGGCTGGAAACACCATATATTTT,CASSPGAGNTIYF
-,TRBV29-1,-,TRBJ1-2,TGCAGCGTTGAACTGTCACACAAGAATGGCTACACCTTC,CSVELSHKNGYTF
TRBD1,TRBV5-1,-,TRBJ2-7,TGCGCCAGCACGAGGACAGGAGCCTACGAGCAGTACTTC,CASTRTGAYEQYF
-,TRBV4-3,few,TRBJ2-7,TGCGCCAGCAGCCAAGGGTACAGGGCCTACGAGCAGTACTTC,CASSQGYRAYEQYF
-,TRBV12-3/TRBV12-4,many,TRBJ2-2,TGTGCCAGCAGTTTTTGGGGCCCCGATAGGTGGTTCACCGGGGAGCTGTTTTTT,CASSFWGPDRWFTGELFF
-,TRBV4-1,-,TRBJ2-1,TGCGCCAGCAGCCAAAATTTACAGGGTAGGATTTACAATGAGCAGTTCTTC,CASSQNLQGRIYNEQFF
-,TRBV20-1,-,TRBJ2-7,TGCAGTGCAGTACCAGCCGATAGCTCCTACGAGCAGTACTTC,CSAVPADSSYEQYF